This TCR beta chain was captured in a study of T cell repertoires in cytomegalovirus infection. Study-wide background: Epitope selection comprised recently identified HLA-C-restricted CMV epitopes and well-studied HLA-B-restricted CMV epitopes. Evidence of both CMV infection and a matching HLA type came from public TCR beta signatures. The study's findings and limits: Dominant in the ex vivo response were TCR beta clonotypes restricted by HLA-C and specific for CMV. Cumulated frequencies of public TCR beta families served to identify carriers of CMV plus the relevant HLA.

Trimming took 0 bases from V and 3 from J, leaving 17 bases between them. This CDR3 comprises 18 residues. TCRdb analysed the reads with MiXCR anew, one entry per CDR3 protein. The table has 650,000 to 850,000 distinct CDR3 sequences, just under 30% seen once; the top ten hold roughly 14%. This clonotype was recorded a few times. What it binds is unknown. The starting material was cultured CD8+ T cells from PBMCs, obtained from culture after CMV antigen stimulation. This clonotype was sampled from a human donor in good health (CMV status not recorded). Some clones in this sample may be carry-over from other donors' samples. The genes are TRBV23-1 and TRBJ2-2; possibly TRBD2 for D (6 bases). TRBV23-1 carries the ORF label, with uncertain function. In nucleotides, the CDR3 is TGCGCCAGCAGTCAATCCCCTAAAGCATGGGGGGACACCGGGGAGCTGTTTTTT. It yields the protein CASSQSPKAWGDTGELFF.